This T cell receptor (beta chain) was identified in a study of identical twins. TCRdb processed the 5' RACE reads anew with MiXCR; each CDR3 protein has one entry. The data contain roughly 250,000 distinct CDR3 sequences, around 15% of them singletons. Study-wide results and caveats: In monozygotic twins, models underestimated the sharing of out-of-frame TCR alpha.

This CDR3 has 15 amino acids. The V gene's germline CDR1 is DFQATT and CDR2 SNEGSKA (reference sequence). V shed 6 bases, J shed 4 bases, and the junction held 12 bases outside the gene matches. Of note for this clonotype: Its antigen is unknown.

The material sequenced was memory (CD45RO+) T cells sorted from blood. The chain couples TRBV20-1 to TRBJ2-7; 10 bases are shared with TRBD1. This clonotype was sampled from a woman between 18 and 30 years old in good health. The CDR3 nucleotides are TGCAGTGCCGCAAAAACCGACAGGGGGCAGTACGAGCAGTACTTC. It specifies CSAAKTDRGQYEQYF.